The T cell receptor (beta chain) under discussion was sequenced for a study of beta chain features in type 1 diabetes. The germline V gene encodes CDR1 MNHNY and CDR2 SVGAGI (reference sequence). This CDR3 is built from 16 residues. V was clipped by 4 bases and J by 6 bases; unmatched bases: 12. Expressed TCRB transcripts were sequenced because the entire RNA isolate underwent reverse transcription. Sequencing used immunoSEQ multiplex PCR; TCRdb keeps in-frame clones, though not all of them. The sample has about 140,000 clones, around 7% seen once. This sequence originates from a young woman in good health. The chain has TRBV6-6 and TRBJ2-7, with 10 bases aligning to TRBD1. The sample consisted of central memory CD4+ T cells from blood. CDR3 amino acids: CASSFRSGGQGGEQYF. The CDR3 region has the DNA TGTGCCAGCAGTTTCAGGTCCGGTGGACAGGGGGGCGAGCAGTACTTC.